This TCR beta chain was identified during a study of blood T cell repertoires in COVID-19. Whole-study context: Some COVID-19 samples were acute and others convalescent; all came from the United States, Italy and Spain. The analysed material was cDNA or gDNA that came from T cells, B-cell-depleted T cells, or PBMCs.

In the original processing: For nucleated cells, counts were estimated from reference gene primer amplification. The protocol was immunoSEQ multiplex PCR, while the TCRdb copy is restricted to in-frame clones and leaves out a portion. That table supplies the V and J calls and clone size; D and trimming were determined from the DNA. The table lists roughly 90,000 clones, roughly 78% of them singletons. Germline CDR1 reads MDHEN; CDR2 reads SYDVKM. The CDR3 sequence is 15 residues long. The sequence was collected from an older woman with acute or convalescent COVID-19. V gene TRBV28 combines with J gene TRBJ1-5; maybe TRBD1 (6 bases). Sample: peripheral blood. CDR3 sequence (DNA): TGTGCTTCGGGGGAGGGAGGGGGAGGCAATCAGCCCCAGCATTTT. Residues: CASGEGGGGNQPQHF.